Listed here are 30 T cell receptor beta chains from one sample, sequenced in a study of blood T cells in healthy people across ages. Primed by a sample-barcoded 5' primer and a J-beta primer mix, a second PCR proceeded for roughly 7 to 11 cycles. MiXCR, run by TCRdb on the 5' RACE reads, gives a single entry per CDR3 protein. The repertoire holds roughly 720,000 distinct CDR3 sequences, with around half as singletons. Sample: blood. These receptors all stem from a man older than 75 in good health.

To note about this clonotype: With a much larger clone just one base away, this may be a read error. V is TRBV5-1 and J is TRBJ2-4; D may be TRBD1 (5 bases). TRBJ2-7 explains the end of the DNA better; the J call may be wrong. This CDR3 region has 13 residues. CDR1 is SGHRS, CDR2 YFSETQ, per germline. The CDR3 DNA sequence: TGCGCCAGCAGCTCGGAGACAGCCTACGAGCAGTACTTC. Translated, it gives CASSSETAYEQYF.

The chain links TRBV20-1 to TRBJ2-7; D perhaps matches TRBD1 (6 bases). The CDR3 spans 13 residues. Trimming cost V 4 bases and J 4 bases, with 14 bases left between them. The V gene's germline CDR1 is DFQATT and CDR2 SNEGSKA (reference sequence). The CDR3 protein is CSAKRATGYEQYF. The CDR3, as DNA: TGCAGTGCTAAGAGGGCGACAGGATACGAGCAGTACTTC.

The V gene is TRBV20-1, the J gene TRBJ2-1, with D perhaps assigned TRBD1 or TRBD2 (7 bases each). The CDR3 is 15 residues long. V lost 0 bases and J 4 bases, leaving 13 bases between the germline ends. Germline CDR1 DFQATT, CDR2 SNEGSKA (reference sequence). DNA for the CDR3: TGCAGTGCTAGAGATGTTCAGGGGGGGTACAATGAGCAGTTCTTC. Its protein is CSARDVQGGYNEQFF.

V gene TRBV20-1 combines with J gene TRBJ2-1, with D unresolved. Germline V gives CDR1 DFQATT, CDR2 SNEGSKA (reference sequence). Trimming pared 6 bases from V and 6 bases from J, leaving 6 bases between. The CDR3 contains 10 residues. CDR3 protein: CSADGNEQFF. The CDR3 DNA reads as TGCAGTGCCGACGGCAATGAGCAGTTCTTC.

DNA for the CDR3: TGTGCCAGCAGTTCAGCGGCAGGAGTAGCCGGGGGCTACACCTTC. Translation gives CASSSAAGVAGGYTF. This chain joins TRBV27 and TRBJ1-2, with D unclear. V lost 4 bases and J 8 bases, leaving 20 bases between the germline ends. Germline CDR1 and CDR2: MNHEY and SMNVEV (reference sequence). CDR3 length: 15 amino acids.

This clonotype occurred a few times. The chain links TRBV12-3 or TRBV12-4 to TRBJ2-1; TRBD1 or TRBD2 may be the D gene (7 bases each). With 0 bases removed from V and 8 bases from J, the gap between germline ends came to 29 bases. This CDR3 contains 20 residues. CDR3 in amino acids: CASSLARRGILTGGRYEQFF. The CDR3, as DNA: TGTGCCAGCAGTTTAGCGCGCAGGGGGATACTAACGGGAGGTCGCTATGAGCAGTTCTTC.

The CDR3 loop reads CSVELLKVGTEAFF. The DNA of the CDR3 is TGCAGCGTAGAGTTGCTAAAGGTAGGGACTGAAGCTTTCTTT. The rearrangement links TRBV29-1 to TRBJ1-1, with D hard to call. Germline V gives CDR1 SQVTM, CDR2 ANQGSEA. Trimming removed 6 bases from V and 5 bases from J, with 19 bases in between. The CDR3 loop spans 14 amino acids.

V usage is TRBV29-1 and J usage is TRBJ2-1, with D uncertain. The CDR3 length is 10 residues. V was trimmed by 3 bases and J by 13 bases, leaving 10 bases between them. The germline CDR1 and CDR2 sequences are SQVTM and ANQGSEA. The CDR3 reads CSVDQETQFF. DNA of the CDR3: TGCAGCGTTGACCAGGAGACCCAGTTCTTC.

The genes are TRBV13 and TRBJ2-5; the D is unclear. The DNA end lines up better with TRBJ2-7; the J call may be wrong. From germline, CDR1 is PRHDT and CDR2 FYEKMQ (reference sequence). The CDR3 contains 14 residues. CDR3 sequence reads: CASSFGRTSYEQYF. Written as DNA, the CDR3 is TGTGCCAGCAGCTTCGGACGGACCTCCTACGAGCAGTACTTC.

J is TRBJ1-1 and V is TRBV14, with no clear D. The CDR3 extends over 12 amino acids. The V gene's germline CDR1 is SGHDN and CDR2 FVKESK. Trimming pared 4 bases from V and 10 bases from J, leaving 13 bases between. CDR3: CASSPLNLGAFF. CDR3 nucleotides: TGTGCCAGCAGCCCCCTTAATCTTGGAGCTTTCTTT.

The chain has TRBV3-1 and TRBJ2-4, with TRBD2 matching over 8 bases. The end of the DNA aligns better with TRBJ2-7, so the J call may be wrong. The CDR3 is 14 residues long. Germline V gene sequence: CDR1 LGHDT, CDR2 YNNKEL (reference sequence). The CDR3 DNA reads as TGTGCCAGCAGCCAAGAGGGGACTAGTCTCGAGCAGTACTTC. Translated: CASSQEGTSLEQYF.

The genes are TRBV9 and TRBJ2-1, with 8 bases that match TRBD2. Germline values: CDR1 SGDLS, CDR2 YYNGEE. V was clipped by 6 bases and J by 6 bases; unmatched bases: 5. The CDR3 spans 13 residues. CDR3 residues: CASIREGPNEQFF. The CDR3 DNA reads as TGTGCCAGCATCCGGGAGGGCCCCAATGAGCAGTTCTTC.

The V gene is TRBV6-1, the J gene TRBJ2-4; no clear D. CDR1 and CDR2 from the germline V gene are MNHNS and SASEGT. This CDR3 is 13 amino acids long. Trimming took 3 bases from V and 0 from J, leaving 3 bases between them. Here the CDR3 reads CASSERAKNIQYF. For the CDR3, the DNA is TGTGCCAGCAGTGAGCGAGCCAAAAACATTCAGTACTTC.

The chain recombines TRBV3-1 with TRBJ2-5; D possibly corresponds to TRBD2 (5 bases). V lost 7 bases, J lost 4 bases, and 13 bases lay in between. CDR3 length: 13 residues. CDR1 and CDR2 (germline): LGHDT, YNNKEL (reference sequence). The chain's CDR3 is CASTERGRETQYF. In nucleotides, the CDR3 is TGTGCCAGCACGGAGAGAGGGCGAGAGACCCAGTACTTC.

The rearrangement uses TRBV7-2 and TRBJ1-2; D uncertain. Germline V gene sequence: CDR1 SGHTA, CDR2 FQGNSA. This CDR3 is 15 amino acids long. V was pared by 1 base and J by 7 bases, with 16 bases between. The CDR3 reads CASSLGGLVPIGYTF. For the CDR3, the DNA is TGTGCCAGCAGCTTAGGCGGCCTAGTACCTATTGGCTACACCTTC. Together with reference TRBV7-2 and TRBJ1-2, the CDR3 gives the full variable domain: GAGVSQSPSNKVTEKGKDVELRCDPISGHTALYWYRQSLGQGLEFLIYFQGNSAPDKSGLPSDRFSAERTGGSVSTLTIQRTQQEDSAVYLCASSLGGLVPIGYTFGSGTRLTVV.

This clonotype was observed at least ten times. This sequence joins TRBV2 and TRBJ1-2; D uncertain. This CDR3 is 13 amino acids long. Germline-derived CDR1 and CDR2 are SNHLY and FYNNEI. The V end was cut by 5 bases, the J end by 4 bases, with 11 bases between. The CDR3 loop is CASSTGKSYGYTF. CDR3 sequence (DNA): TGTGCCAGCAGTACCGGGAAATCCTATGGCTACACCTTC.

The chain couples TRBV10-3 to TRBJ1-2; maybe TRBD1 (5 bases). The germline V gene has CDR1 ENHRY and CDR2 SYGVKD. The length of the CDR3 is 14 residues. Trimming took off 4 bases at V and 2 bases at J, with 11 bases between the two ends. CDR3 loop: CAISGEGRNYGYTF. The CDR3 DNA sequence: TGTGCCATCAGTGGCGAGGGACGGAACTATGGCTACACCTTC.

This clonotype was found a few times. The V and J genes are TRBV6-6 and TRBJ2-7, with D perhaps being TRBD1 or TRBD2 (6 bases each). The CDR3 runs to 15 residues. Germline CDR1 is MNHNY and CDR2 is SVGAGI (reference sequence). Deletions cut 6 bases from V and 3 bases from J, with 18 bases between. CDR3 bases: TGTGCCAGCAGCTACAATCGCGGGACAAACTACGAGCAGTACTTC. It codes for CASSYNRGTNYEQYF.

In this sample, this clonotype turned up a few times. This CDR3 is CSVSRGAYEQYF. The CDR3 nucleotides are TGCAGCGTCTCCCGGGGGGCCTACGAGCAGTACTTC. The J gene is TRBJ2-7, the V gene TRBV29-1, with 7 nucleotides matching TRBD2. V was pared by 6 bases and J by 2 bases, with 4 bases of the junction left unmatched. The germline gives CDR1 SQVTM, CDR2 ANQGSEA. CDR3 length: 12 residues.

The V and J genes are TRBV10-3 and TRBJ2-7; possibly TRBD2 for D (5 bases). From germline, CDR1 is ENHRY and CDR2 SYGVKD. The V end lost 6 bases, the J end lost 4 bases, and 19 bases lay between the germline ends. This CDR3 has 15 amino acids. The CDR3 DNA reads TGTGCCATCAGGGCCGGAGGTGGGAGTAGATACGAGCAGTACTTC. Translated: CAIRAGGGSRYEQYF.

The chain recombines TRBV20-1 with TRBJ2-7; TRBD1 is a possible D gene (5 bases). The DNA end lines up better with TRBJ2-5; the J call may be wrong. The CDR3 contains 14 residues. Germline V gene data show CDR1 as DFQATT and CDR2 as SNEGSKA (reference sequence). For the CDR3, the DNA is TGCAGTGCTAGTCAATCAGCGTCCCAGGGGACCCAGTACTTC. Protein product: CSASQSASQGTQYF.

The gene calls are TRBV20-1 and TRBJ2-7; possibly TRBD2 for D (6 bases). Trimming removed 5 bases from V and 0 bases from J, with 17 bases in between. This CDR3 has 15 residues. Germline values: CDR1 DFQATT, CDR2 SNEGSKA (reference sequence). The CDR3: CSAGDSGASSYEQYF. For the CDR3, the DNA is TGCAGTGCTGGGGATAGCGGAGCGAGCTCCTACGAGCAGTACTTC.

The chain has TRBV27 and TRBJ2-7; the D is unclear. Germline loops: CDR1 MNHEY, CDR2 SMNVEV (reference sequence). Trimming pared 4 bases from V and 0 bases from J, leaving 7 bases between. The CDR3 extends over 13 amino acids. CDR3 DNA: TGTGCCAGCAGTTCAACGAGCTCCTACGAGCAGTACTTC. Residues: CASSSTSSYEQYF.

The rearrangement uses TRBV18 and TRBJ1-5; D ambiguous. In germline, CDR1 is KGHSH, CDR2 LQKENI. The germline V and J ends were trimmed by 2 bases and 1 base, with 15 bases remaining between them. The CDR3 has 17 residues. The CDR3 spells CASSPNPPTGSNQPQHF. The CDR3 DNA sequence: TGTGCCAGCTCACCAAATCCCCCAACGGGGAGCAATCAGCCCCAGCATTTT.

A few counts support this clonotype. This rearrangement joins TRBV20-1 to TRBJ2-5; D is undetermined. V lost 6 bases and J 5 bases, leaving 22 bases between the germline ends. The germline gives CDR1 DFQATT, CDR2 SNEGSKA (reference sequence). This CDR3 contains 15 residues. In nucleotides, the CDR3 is TGCAGTGCCCCAGTACAGAGACGGACCCAGGAGACCCAGTACTTC. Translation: CSAPVQRRTQETQYF.

The CDR3 reads CASSRVEGGEQYF. DNA for the CDR3: TGTGCCAGCAGCAGGGTCGAGGGCGGCGAGCAGTACTTC. J is TRBJ2-7 and V is TRBV6-6; D could derive from TRBD1 or TRBD2 (5 bases each). The length of the CDR3 is 13 residues. The germline CDR1 and CDR2 sequences are MNHNY and SVGAGI (reference sequence). V dropped 6 bases and J dropped 6 bases, with 15 bases sitting between them.

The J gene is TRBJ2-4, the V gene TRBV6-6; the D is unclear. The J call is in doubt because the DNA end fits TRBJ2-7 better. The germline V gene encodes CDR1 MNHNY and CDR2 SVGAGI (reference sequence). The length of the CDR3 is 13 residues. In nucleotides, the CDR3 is TGTGCCAGCAGTTACTCGTCCAACGACGAGCAGTACTTC. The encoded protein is CASSYSSNDEQYF.

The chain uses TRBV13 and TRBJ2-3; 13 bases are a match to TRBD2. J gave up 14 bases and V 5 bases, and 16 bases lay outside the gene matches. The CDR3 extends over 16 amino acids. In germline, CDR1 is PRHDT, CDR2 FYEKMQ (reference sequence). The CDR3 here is CASSNPTSGRNRYAYF. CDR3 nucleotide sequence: TGTGCCAGCAGCAATCCGACTAGCGGGAGGAATAGATACGCGTATTTT.

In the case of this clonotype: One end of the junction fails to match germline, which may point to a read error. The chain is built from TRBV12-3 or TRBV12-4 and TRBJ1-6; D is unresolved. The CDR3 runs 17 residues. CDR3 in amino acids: CASSFGRTGSYNSLLHF. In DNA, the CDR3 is TGTGCCAGCAGTTTCGGTAGAACCGGATCCTATAATTCACTCCTCCACTTT.

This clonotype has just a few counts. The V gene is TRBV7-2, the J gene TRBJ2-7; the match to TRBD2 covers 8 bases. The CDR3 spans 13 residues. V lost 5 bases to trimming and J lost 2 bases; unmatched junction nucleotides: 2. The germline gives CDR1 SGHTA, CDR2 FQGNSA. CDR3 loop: CASSVSGTYEQYF. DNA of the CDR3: TGTGCCAGCAGCGTTAGCGGGACCTACGAGCAGTACTTC. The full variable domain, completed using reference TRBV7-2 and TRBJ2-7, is GAGVSQSPSNKVTEKGKDVELRCDPISGHTALYWYRQSLGQGLEFLIYFQGNSAPDKSGLPSDRFSAERTGGSVSTLTIQRTQQEDSAVYLCASSVSGTYEQYFGPGTRLTVT.